The source of this T cell receptor (beta chain) is a study of blood T cell repertoires in COVID-19. Sequencing used immunoSEQ multiplex PCR; TCRdb keeps in-frame clones, though not all of them. The sample records about 130,000 clones, about nine tenths being singletons. Between the trimmed V and J ends, which lost 3 bases and 2 bases, there was a span of 16 bases. Germline V lookup: CDR1 SGHTA, CDR2 FQGNSA. The CDR3 runs to 16 residues. The chain combines TRBV7-2 with TRBJ1-2; possibly TRBD1 for D (6 bases). What was sequenced was peripheral blood. The sequence derives from a man between 45 and 60 years old with active COVID-19. The CDR3 DNA reads TGTGCCAGCAGCTTCCCCCCGGGGGGGGCAAACTATGGCTACACCTTC. It encodes CASSFPPGGANYGYTF.